The sequence of this T cell receptor beta chain was determined in a study of cytomegalovirus exposure and HLA in healthy donors. Study in general: Early released data had tens of millions of unique TCRs, all coming from HLA-typed donors. Whole-study findings and limits: With later analysis, a missense DCLRE1C variant became linked to TCR beta V- and J-gene trimming.

The CDR3 covers 16 residues. J lost 1 base, V lost 2 bases, and 9 bases had no gene match. The germline V gene encodes CDR1 SQVTM and CDR2 ANQGSEA. As concerns this clone: What it binds is not known.

The PCR ran on 60 Vbeta and 13 Jbeta primers. Sequencing used immunoSEQ multiplex PCR; TCRdb keeps in-frame clones, though not all of them. This table holds over 150,000 clones, 70% to 85% found once. This clonotype was obtained from a boy between 2 and 10 years old in good health and CMV-seronegative. The genes are TRBV29-1 and TRBJ1-2; 8 positions agree with TRBD1. Sequenced: PBMCs. The CDR3 region has the DNA TGCAGCGTTGAATCCGGACAGGGTTCGTATAACTATGGCTACACCTTC. This gives the protein CSVESGQGSYNYGYTF.